This TCR beta chain was profiled in a study of cytomegalovirus exposure and HLA in healthy donors. 13 Jbeta primers and 60 Vbeta primers were used for the PCR. Method: immunoSEQ multiplex PCR; TCRdb's copy keeps in-frame clones and lacks some. The data contain some 140,000 clones, around 87% of them seen just once; the ten biggest clones take up more than 4.5%. Germline V lookup: CDR1 SNHLY, CDR2 FYNNEI. The CDR3 totals 15 residues. V lost 1 base, J lost 0 bases, and 10 bases lay in between. The chain combines TRBV2 with TRBJ2-7; D is unresolved. This TCR was recovered from a woman in her thirties in good health and CMV-seronegative. The sequenced sample was PBMCs. This chain's CDR3 is CASSEGPGSSYEQYF. Here the CDR3 DNA reads TGTGCCAGCAGTGAAGGTCCCGGGTCCTCCTACGAGCAGTACTTC.